The source of this TCR beta chain is a study of cytomegalovirus exposure and HLA in healthy donors. Vbeta (60) and Jbeta (13) primers were used in the PCR. Measured with immunoSEQ multiplex PCR; TCRdb has only the in-frame clones, and not every one. The table shows more than 150,000 clones, with about 80% occurring only once. V shed 4 bases, J shed 4 bases, and the junction held 6 bases outside the gene matches. CDR1 and CDR2 from the germline V gene are ENHRY and SYGVKD. This CDR3 is built from 16 residues. This clonotype was obtained from a woman aged 25 to 39 in good health and CMV-seronegative. The chain recombines TRBV10-3 with TRBJ1-6, with 8 bases fitting TRBD1. What was sequenced was PBMCs. The chain's CDR3 is CAISGGQGEYNSPLHF. CDR3 nucleotide sequence: TGTGCCATCAGTGGTGGACAGGGCGAATATAATTCACCCCTCCACTTT.